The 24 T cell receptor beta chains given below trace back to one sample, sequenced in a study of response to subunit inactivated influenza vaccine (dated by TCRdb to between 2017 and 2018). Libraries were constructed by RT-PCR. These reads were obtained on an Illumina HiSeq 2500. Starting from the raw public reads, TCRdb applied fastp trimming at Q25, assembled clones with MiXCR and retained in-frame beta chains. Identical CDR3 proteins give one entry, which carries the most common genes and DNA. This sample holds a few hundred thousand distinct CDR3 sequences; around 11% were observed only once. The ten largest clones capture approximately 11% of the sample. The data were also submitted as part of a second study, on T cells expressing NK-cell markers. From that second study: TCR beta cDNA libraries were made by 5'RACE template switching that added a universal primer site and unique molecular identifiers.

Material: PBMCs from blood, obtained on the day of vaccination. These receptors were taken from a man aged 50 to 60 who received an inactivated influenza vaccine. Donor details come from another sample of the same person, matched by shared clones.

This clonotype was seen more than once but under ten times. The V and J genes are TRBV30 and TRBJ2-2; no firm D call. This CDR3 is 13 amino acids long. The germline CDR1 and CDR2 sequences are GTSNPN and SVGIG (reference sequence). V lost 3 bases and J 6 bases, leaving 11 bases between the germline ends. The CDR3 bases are TGTGCCTGGAGCCAGGTACTCCCCGGGGAGCTGTTTTTT. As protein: CAWSQVLPGELFF.

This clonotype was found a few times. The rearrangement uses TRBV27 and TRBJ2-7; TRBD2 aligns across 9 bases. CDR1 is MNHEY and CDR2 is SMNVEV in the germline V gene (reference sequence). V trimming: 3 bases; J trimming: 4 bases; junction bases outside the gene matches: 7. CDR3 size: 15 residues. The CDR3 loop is CASSFRVAGVYEQYF. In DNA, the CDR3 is TGTGCCAGCAGTTTTAGGGTAGCGGGGGTTTACGAGCAGTACTTC.

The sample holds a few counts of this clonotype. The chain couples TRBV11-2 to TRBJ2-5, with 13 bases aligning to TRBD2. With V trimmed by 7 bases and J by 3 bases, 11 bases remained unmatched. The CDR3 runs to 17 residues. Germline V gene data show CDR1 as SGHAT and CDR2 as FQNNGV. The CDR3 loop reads CASTMGLAGPREETQYF. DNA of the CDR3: TGTGCCAGCACCATGGGACTAGCGGGGCCAAGGGAAGAGACCCAGTACTTC. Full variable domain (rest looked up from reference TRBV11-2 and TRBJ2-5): EAGVAQSPRYKIIEKRQSVAFWCNPISGHATLYWYQQILGQGPKLLIQFQNNGVVDDSQLPKDRFSAERLKGVDSTLKIQPAKLEDSAVYLCASTMGLAGPREETQYFGPGTRLLVL.

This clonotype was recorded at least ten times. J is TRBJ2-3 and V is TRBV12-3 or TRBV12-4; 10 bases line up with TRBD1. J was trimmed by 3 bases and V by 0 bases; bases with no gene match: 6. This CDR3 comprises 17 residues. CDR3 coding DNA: TGTGCCAGCAGTTTAGCGCTCTGGGACAGGGGAACAGATACGCAGTATTTT. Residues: CASSLALWDRGTDTQYF.

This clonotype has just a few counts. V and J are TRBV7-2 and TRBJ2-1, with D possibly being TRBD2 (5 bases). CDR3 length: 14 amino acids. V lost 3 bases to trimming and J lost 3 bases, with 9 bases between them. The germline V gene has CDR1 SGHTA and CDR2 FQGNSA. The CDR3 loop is CASSFGRDYNEQFF. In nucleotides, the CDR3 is TGTGCCAGCAGCTTTGGTCGGGACTACAATGAGCAGTTCTTC. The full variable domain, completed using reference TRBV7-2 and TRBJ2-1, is GAGVSQSPSNKVTEKGKDVELRCDPISGHTALYWYRQSLGQGLEFLIYFQGNSAPDKSGLPSDRFSAERTGGSVSTLTIQRTQQEDSAVYLCASSFGRDYNEQFFGPGTRLTVL.

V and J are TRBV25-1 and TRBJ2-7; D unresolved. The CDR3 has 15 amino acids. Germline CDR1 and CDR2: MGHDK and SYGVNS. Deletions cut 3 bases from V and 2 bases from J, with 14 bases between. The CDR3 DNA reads TGTGCCAGCAGTGATGGTGGAGCGCGAGCCTACGAGCAGTACTTC. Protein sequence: CASSDGGARAYEQYF.

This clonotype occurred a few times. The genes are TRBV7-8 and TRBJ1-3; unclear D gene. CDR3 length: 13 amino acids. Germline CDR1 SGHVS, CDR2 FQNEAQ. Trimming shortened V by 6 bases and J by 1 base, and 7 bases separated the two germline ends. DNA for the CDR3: TGTGCCAGCAGGCCCCATTCTGGAAACACCATATATTTT. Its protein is CASRPHSGNTIYF.

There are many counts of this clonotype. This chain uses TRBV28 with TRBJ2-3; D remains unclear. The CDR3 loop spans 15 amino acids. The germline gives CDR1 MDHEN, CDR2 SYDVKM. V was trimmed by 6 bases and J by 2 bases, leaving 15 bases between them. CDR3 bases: TGTGCCAGCAGCACACGGATCAGTGCCACAGATACGCAGTATTTT. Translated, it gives CASSTRISATDTQYF.

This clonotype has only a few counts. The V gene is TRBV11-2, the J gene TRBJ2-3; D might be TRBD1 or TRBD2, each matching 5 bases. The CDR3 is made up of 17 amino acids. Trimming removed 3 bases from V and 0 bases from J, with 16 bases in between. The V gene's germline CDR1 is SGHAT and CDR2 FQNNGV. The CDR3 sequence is CASSFRRGGISTDTQYF. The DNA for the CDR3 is TGTGCCAGCAGCTTCCGACGTGGGGGAATAAGCACAGATACGCAGTATTTT.

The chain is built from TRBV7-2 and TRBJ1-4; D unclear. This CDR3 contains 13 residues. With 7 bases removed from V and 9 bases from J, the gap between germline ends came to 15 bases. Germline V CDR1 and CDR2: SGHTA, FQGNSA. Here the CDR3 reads CASTPDWDKKLFF. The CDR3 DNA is TGTGCCAGCACCCCGGACTGGGATAAAAAACTGTTTTTT.

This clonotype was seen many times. The CDR3 is CAWPRTGVNEQFF. CDR3 nucleotides: TGTGCCTGGCCCCGGACAGGTGTAAATGAGCAGTTCTTC. This sequence joins TRBV7-9 and TRBJ2-1; the match to TRBD1 covers 7 bases. CDR1 is SEHNR and CDR2 is FQNEAQ in the germline V gene (reference sequence). CDR3 length: 13 amino acids. With V trimmed by 11 bases and J by 7 bases, 11 bases remained unmatched.

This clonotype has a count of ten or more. The CDR3 spells CASSRDIEETQYF. The CDR3 DNA reads as TGCGCCAGCAGCCGCGACATTGAAGAGACCCAGTACTTC. This chain connects TRBV4-3 to TRBJ2-5; no reliable D call. The CDR3 runs to 13 residues. In germline, CDR1 is LGHNA, CDR2 YSLEER. Trimming took 4 bases from V and 3 from J, leaving 9 bases between them.

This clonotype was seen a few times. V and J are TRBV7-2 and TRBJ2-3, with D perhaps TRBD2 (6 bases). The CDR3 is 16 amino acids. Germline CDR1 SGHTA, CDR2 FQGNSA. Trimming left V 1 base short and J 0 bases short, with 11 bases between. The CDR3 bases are TGTGCCAGCAGCTTAGAGGCGGGGACTAGCACAGATACGCAGTATTTT. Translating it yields CASSLEAGTSTDTQYF.

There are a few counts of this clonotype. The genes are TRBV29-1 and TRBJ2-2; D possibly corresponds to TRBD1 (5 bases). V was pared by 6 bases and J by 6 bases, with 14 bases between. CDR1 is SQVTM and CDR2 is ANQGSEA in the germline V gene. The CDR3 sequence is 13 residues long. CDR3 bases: TGCAGCGTCTCGACAGACAATTCCGGGGAGCTGTTTTTT. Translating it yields CSVSTDNSGELFF.

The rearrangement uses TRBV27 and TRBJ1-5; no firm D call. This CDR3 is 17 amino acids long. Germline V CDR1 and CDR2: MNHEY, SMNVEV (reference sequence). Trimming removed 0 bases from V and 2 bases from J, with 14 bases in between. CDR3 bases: TGTGCCAGCAGTTTATCGTGGGTTCCCTCTGGCAATCAGCCCCAGCATTTT. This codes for CASSLSWVPSGNQPQHF.

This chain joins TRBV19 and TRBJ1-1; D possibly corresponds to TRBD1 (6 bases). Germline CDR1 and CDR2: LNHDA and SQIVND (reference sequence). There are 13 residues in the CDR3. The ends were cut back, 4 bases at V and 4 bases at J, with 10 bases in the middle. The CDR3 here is CASSNGRGTEAFF. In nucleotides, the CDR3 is TGTGCCAGTAGTAATGGCAGGGGCACTGAAGCTTTCTTT.

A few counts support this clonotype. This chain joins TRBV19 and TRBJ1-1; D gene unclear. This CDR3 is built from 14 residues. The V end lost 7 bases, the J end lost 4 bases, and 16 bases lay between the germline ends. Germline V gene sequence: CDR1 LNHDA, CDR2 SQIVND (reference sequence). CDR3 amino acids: CASKLPERATEAFF. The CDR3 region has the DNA TGTGCCAGTAAGCTTCCCGAAAGGGCCACTGAAGCTTTCTTT.

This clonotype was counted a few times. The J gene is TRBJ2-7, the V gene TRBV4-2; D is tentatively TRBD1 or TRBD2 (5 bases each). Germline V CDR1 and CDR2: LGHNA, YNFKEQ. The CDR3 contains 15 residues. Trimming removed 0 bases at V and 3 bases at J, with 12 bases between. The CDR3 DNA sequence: TGTGCCAGCAGCCAAGATGGGACGAGAGACTACGAGCAGTACTTC. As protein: CASSQDGTRDYEQYF.

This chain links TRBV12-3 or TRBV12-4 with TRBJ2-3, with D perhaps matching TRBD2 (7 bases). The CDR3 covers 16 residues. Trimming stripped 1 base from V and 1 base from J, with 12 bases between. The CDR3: CASSLGGGGGTDTQYF. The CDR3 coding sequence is TGTGCCAGCAGTTTAGGGGGGGGCGGGGGCACAGATACGCAGTATTTT.

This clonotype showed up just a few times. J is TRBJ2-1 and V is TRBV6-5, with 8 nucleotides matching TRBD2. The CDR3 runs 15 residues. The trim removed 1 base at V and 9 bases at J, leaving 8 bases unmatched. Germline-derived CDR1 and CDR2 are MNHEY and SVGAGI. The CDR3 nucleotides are TGTGCCAGCAGTTACTACTCGGGAGGGCCATTTGAGCAGTTCTTC. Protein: CASSYYSGGPFEQFF.

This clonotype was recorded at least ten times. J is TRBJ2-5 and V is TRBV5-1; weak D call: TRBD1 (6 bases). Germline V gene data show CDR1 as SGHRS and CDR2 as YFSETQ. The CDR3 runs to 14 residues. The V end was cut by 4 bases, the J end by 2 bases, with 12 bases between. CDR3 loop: CASSAGTPQETQYF. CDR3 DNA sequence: TGCGCCAGCAGCGCCGGGACACCTCAAGAGACCCAGTACTTC.

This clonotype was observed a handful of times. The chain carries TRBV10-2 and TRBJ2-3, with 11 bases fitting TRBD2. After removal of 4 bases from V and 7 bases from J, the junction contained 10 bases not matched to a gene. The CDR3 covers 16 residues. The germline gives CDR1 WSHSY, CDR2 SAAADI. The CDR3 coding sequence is TGCGCCAGCAGTGTAAGGCTAGCGGGGGGAAAACATACGCAGTATTTT. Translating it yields CASSVRLAGGKHTQYF.

DNA of the CDR3: TGCGCCAGCAGCTTGGAAAGGGGTGGAGGCACAGATACGCAGTATTTT. It translates to CASSLERGGGTDTQYF. The chain joins TRBV5-1 to TRBJ2-3; tentative D call: TRBD1 (5 bases). The CDR3 sequence is 16 residues long. The ends were cut back, 0 bases at V and 1 base at J, with 12 bases in the middle. Germline V CDR1 and CDR2: SGHRS, YFSETQ.

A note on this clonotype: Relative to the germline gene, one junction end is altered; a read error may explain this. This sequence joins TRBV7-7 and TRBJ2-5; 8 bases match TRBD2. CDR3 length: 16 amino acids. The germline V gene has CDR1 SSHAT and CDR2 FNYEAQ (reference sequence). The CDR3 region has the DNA TGTGCTAGCAGCCCCGGGACTAGGGCGACCCAAGAGACCCAGTACTTC. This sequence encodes CASSPGTRATQETQYF. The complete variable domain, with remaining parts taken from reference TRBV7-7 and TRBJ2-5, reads GAGVSQSPRYKVTKRGQDVTLRCDPISSHATLYWYQQALGQGPEFLTYFNYEAQPDKSGLPSDRFSAERPEGSISTLTIQRTEQRDSAMYRCASSPGTRATQETQYFGPGTRLLVL.